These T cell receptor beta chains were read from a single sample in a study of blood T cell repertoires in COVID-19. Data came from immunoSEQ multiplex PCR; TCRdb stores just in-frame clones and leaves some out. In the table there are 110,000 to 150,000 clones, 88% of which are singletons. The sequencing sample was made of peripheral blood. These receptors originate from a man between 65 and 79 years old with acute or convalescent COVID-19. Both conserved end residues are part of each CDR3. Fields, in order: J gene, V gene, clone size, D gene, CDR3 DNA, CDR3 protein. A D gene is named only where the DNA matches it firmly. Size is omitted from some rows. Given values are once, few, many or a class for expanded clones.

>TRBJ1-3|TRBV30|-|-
TGTGCCTGGAGTAAAGGAGGAGACTCTGGAAACACCATATATTTT
CAWSKGGDSGNTIYF
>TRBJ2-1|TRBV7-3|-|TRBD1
TGTGCCAGCAGCTCACTCCAGGGGGCGAGGGATGAGCAGTTCTTC
CASSSLQGARDEQFF
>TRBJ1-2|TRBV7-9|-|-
TGTGCCAGCAGCTTCGAGGACAGCCTTTCCTATGGCTACACCTTC
CASSFEDSLSYGYTF
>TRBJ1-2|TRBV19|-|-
TGTGCCAGTAGTATAGCCTCGCAGGTGGCTAACTATGGCTACACCTTC
CASSIASQVANYGYTF
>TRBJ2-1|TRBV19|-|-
TGTGCCAGTAGTAGGGCGGGTAACTCCTACAATGAGCAGTTCTTC
CASSRAGNSYNEQFF
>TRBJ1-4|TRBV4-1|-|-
TGCGCCAGCAGCCTTAGGACGGGGAATGAAAAACTGTTTTTT
CASSLRTGNEKLFF
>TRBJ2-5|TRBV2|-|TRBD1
TGTGCCAGCATCTCCGGAACAGGGGAAGAGACCCAGTACTTC
CASISGTGEETQYF
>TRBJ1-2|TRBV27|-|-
TGTGCCAGTTCGAGCGGGGCAGTCTATGGCTACACCTTC
CASSSGAVYGYTF
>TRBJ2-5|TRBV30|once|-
TGTGCCTGGAGTCGAGGGGGGGAAACTGCCCAGTACTTC
CAWSRGGETAQYF
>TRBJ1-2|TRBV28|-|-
TGTGCCAGCAGTTTAATCCTCGATCCGGGTGGCTACACCTTC
CASSLILDPGGYTF
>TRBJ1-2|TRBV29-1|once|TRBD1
TGCAGCGTTCACCGACAGGGGTGGGGTGGCTACACCTTC
CSVHRQGWGGYTF
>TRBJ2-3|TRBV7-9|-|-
TGTGCCAGCAGCCCGCCGGGACAACTCACAGATACGCAGTATTTT
CASSPPGQLTDTQYF
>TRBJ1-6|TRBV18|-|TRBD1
TGTGCCAGCTCACAACAACAGGGGGCAGATAATTCACCCCTCCACTTT
CASSQQQGADNSPLHF
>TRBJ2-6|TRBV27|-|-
TGTGCCAGCAGTTTGAGCGGGGCCAACGTCCTGACTTTC
CASSLSGANVLTF
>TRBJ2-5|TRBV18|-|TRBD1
TGTGCCAGCGGACAGGGGGCGGAGACCCAGTACTTC
CASGQGAETQYF
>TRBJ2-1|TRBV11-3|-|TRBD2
TGTGCCAGCAGCTTGGGCCCGGCGGGAGAATACAATGAGCAGTTCTTC
CASSLGPAGEYNEQFF
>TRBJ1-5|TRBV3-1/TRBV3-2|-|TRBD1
TGTGCCAGCAGCCAGGACAGGGTCCAGCCCCAGCATTTT
CASSQDRVQPQHF
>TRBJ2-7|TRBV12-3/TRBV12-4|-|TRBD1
TGTGCCAGCAGGCCAACAGGGGACGAGCAGTACTTC
CASRPTGDEQYF
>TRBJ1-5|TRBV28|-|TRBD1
TGTGCCAGCAGTCCTTATGGACAGGGCCCAAATCAGCCCCAGCATTTT
CASSPYGQGPNQPQHF
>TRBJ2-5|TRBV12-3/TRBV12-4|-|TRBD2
TGTGCCAGCAGTAGCGGGATTTTGACCCAGTACTTC
CASSSGILTQYF
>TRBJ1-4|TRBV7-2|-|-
TGTGCCAGCAGCTTGACAGTCACAACTAATGAAAAACTGTTTTTT
CASSLTVTTNEKLFF
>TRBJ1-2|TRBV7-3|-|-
TGTGCCAGCAGCTTAACGGCGGGAGACTATGGCTACACCTTC
CASSLTAGDYGYTF
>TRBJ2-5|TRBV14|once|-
TGTGCCAGCGGGAGGTTAGCCCAAGAGACCCAGTACTTC
CASGRLAQETQYF
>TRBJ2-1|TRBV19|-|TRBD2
TGTGCCAGTACCTCACTAGCGGGAGGGAGGAGTGCCTACAATGAGCAGTTCTTC
CASTSLAGGRSAYNEQFF
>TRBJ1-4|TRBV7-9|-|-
TGTGCCAGCAGCCCTGACAGGAGCGGTGAAAAACTGTTTTTT
CASSPDRSGEKLFF
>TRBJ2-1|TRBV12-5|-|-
TGTGCTAGTGGAACAGGGTACGAATACAATGAGCAGTTCTTC
CASGTGYEYNEQFF
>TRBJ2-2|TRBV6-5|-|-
TGTGCCAGCAGTTATCTTCTAAACACCGGGGAGCTGTTTTTT
CASSYLLNTGELFF
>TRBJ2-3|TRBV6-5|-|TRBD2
TGTGCCAGCAACGGGGGGGGCACAGATACGCAGTATTTT
CASNGGGTDTQYF
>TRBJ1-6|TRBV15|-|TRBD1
TGTGCCACCAGCAATACCGGGACAGGGGGCGAACCCCTCCACTTT
CATSNTGTGGEPLHF
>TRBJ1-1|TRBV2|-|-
TGTGCCAGCAGTGAAGAAGCAGGTGGTGAAGCTTTCTTT
CASSEEAGGEAFF
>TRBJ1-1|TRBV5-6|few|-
TGTGCCAGCAGCCTGTTCCTTGGCAGGCTGAACACTGAAGCTTTCTTT
CASSLFLGRLNTEAFF
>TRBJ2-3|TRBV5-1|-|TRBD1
TGCGCCAGCAGCTTAAGGACAGGGGGAACCACAGATACGCAGTATTTT
CASSLRTGGTTDTQYF
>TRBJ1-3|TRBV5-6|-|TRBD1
TGTGCCAGCAGCCTAACAGGGGTTGGAAACACCATATATTTT
CASSLTGVGNTIYF
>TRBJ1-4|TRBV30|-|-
TGTGCCTGGAGTGTAGGGGACTCTAATGAAAAACTGTTTTTT
CAWSVGDSNEKLFF
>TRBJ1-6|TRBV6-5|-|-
TGTGCCAGCAGTTACTCGAGGAATTCACCCCTCCACTTT
CASSYSRNSPLHF
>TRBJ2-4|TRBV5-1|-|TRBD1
TGCGCCAGCAGCTTGGCCCGGCAGGGGGAAAACATTCAGTACTTC
CASSLARQGENIQYF
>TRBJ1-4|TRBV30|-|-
TGTGCCTGGAGTGTCTCTACTAATGAAAAACTGTTTTTT
CAWSVSTNEKLFF
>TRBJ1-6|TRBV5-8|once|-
TGTGCCAGCAGCTTCATGGGACAATACTCACCCCTCCACTTT
CASSFMGQYSPLHF
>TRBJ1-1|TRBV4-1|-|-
TGCGCCAGCACACCTCTGGGGGCGCGAACTGAAGCTTTCTTT
CASTPLGARTEAFF
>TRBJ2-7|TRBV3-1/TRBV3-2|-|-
TGTGCCAGCAGCCAAGGGCAGAACTACGAGCAGTACTTC
CASSQGQNYEQYF
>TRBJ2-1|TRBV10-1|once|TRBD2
TGCGCCAGCAGTGACCCAAGCGGGGGGCAGTTCTTC
CASSDPSGGQFF